Given below is one T cell receptor (beta chain) in context. The sample belongs to a study of shared clonotypes between healthy human individuals. Here immunoSEQ multiplex PCR was the method, and the copy in TCRdb shows in-frame clones only, minus some. Seen here are some 630,000 clones, 55% to 75% observed once, and the top ten hold about 2%. CDR3 size: 15 residues. Trimming took 7 bases from V and 0 from J, leaving 10 bases between them. Germline CDR1 reads MDHEN; CDR2 reads SYDVKM. This clonotype was sampled from a woman aged 25-40 years in good health. The V gene is TRBV28, the J gene TRBJ2-6; unclear D gene. Material: memory CD4+ T cells sorted from blood. Subset: CD45RA-negative fraction. CDR3 loop: CASKRSLSGANVLTF. The DNA for the CDR3 is TGTGCCAGCAAAAGGAGTCTCTCTGGGGCCAACGTCCTGACTTTC.